This section outlines one T cell receptor (beta chain) sequence together with its context. PCR was performed using 60 Vbeta and 13 Jbeta primers. Only in-frame clones appear in the TCRdb table, and some are missing; sequencing was by immunoSEQ multiplex PCR. The sample shows roughly 190,000 clones, over 80% of them seen only once. Germline-derived CDR1 and CDR2 are SGHNT and YYREEE (reference sequence). J gave up 2 bases and V 4 bases, and 4 bases lay outside the gene matches. The CDR3 is 16 amino acids. This sample was taken from a study of cytomegalovirus exposure and HLA in healthy donors. This sequence joins TRBV5-4 and TRBJ1-4; 11 nucleotides agree with TRBD1. The sample comprised PBMCs. The receptor was isolated from a man aged 40-49 years in good health and CMV-seropositive. The CDR3 sequence is CASSMDRGLTNEKLFF. CDR3 DNA sequence: TGTGCCAGCAGCATGGACAGGGGGCTCACTAATGAAAAACTGTTTTTT.